The rows below give T cell receptor beta chains drawn from one sample of a study of blood T cell repertoires in COVID-19. TCRdb's copy holds only in-frame clones and misses some; the assay was immunoSEQ multiplex PCR. Among almost 350,000 clones, roughly 87% were seen once, and the ten largest hold around 3.9%. What was sequenced was peripheral blood. These receptor sequences come from a woman aged 55 to 70 with COVID-19, enrolled during active disease. CDR3s include the opening cysteine and the closing phenylalanine or tryptophan. The D gene is left open where the match is weak. Clone size is stated in some rows and not others, as once, few, many or a class when expanded.

D,J,size,V,DNA,CDR3
-,TRBJ2-7,-,TRBV7-2,TGTGCCAGCAGCTTAAACAGGGCCGCCTACGAGCAGTACTTC,CASSLNRAAYEQYF
TRBD2,TRBJ2-2,-,TRBV9,TGTGCCAGCAGCGTAGGACTAGCGGGGATGAACACCGGGGAGCTGTTTTTT,CASSVGLAGMNTGELFF
TRBD1,TRBJ1-6,-,TRBV6-4,TGTGCCAGCAGTCGGACAGGGAATAATTCACCCCTCCACTTT,CASSRTGNNSPLHF
TRBD2,TRBJ2-2,-,TRBV6-6,TGTGCCAGCAGTTACGCGACTAGCGGTACCGGGGAGCTGTTTTTT,CASSYATSGTGELFF
TRBD1,TRBJ1-3,-,TRBV7-9,TGTGCCAGCAGCATCTTCTCGACAGGGGACGGAAACACCATATATTTT,CASSIFSTGDGNTIYF
-,TRBJ1-1,-,TRBV19,TGTGCCAGTAGTCGGACAGATCTGAACACTGAAGCTTTCTTT,CASSRTDLNTEAFF
-,TRBJ2-5,-,TRBV7-2,TGTGCCAGCAGCTTATTAGGAGTGGGGGCACAAGAGACCCAGTACTTC,CASSLLGVGAQETQYF
-,TRBJ1-5,-,TRBV19,TGTGCCAGTAGTCATACGACAGTTATAAATCAGCCCCAGCATTTT,CASSHTTVINQPQHF
-,TRBJ1-4,-,TRBV7-9,TGTGCCAGCAGCCCCGGCGGGGGCATGGCTAATGAAAAACTGTTTTTT,CASSPGGGMANEKLFF
-,TRBJ1-4,-,TRBV5-6,TGTGCCAGCAGCTTAAGCGGTGAAAAACTGTTTTTT,CASSLSGEKLFF
-,TRBJ1-1,-,TRBV7-2,TGTGCCAGCAGCCTAACGGGGGGGACTGAAGCTTTCTTT,CASSLTGGTEAFF
-,TRBJ1-1,-,TRBV7-9,TGTGCCAGCAGCTTAAGGTCCAGGGAACGTATGAACACTGAAGCTTTCTTT,CASSLRSRERMNTEAFF
TRBD1,TRBJ1-3,-,TRBV27,TGTGCCAGCAGTCCGAGGACAGGTCTCTCTGGAAACACCATATATTTT,CASSPRTGLSGNTIYF
-,TRBJ2-3,few,TRBV6-5,TGTGCCAGCAGTTACGGAGTTACGCAGTATTTT,CASSYGVTQYF
TRBD1,TRBJ2-2,-,TRBV28,TGTGCCAGCACCCCGGACAGGGTGGGGACCGGGGAGCTGTTTTTT,CASTPDRVGTGELFF
TRBD1,TRBJ2-7,-,TRBV4-1,TGCGCCAGCAGACTCGGCCAGGACAGGGCCACCTACGAGCAGTACTTC,CASRLGQDRATYEQYF
-,TRBJ2-7,-,TRBV7-9,TGTGCCAGCAGCCGAGACTCGTACTCCTACGAGCAGTACTTC,CASSRDSYSYEQYF
TRBD1,TRBJ1-1,-,TRBV5-8,TGTGCCAGCAGCTTGTGGGGACAGGGGAACTCTGAAGCTTTCTTT,CASSLWGQGNSEAFF
-,TRBJ1-2,-,TRBV5-1,TGCGCCAGCAGCCCAGGATTCTATGGCTACACCTTC,CASSPGFYGYTF
TRBD1,TRBJ1-4,-,TRBV30,TGTGCCTGGAACCTCGGGACAGGGATCGAAAAACTGTTTTTT,CAWNLGTGIEKLFF
-,TRBJ1-1,-,TRBV11-2,TGTGCCAGCAGCTTAGGTGTAGGGGTTGAAGCTTTCTTT,CASSLGVGVEAFF
TRBD1,TRBJ1-3,-,TRBV18,TGTGCCAGCTCACCGACAGGGCTGGCTGGAAACACCATATATTTT,CASSPTGLAGNTIYF
-,TRBJ1-5,-,TRBV5-4,TGTGCCAGCAGCTTGGGTGGGGGGACTCAGCCCCAGCATTTT,CASSLGGGTQPQHF
-,TRBJ1-5,-,TRBV28,TGTGCCAGCAGTTTACGGGGTAGCACAAATCAGCCCCAGCATTTT,CASSLRGSTNQPQHF
TRBD1,TRBJ1-5,-,TRBV5-6,TGTGCCAGCAGCTTCAGGGGGCTCCGGATTCAGCCCCAGCATTTT,CASSFRGLRIQPQHF
TRBD1,TRBJ1-3,-,TRBV5-5,TGTGCCAGCAGGGAGGACAGGGGGCTTGGAAACACCATATATTTT,CASREDRGLGNTIYF
TRBD1,TRBJ1-1,-,TRBV4-1,TGCGCCAGCAGCTCGATAGACAGGGGTGTCACTGAAGCTTTCTTT,CASSSIDRGVTEAFF
TRBD2,TRBJ2-1,-,TRBV2,TGTGCCAGCAGTGACCCAGCGGGGGGAAGCAATGAGCAGTTCTTC,CASSDPAGGSNEQFF
-,TRBJ1-2,-,TRBV7-2,TGTGCCAGCAGCTTACCCACAGTTAACTATGGCTACACCTTC,CASSLPTVNYGYTF
TRBD2,TRBJ2-5,-,TRBV4-1,TGCGCCAGCAGCCAAGTGAGCGGGGGTAGGGAGACCCAGTACTTC,CASSQVSGGRETQYF
-,TRBJ1-3,few,TRBV5-1,TGCGCCAGCAGCACGGACAGCCATTACTCTGGAAACACCATATATTTT,CASSTDSHYSGNTIYF
-,TRBJ1-3,once,TRBV6-5,TGTGCCAGCAGCCAGACGGGGTCGAGGGGAAACACCATATATTTT,CASSQTGSRGNTIYF
TRBD1,TRBJ1-2,-,TRBV7-8,TGTGCCAGCAGCACCGAATACAGCTCAGGGGGCGAAGGGGGCTACACCTTC,CASSTEYSSGGEGGYTF
TRBD1,TRBJ1-1,-,TRBV3-1/TRBV3-2,TGTGCCAGCAGCGCATACAGGGGCGAACGGAGCACTGAAGCTTTCTTT,CASSAYRGERSTEAFF
-,TRBJ1-1,-,TRBV18,TGTGCCAGCTCACTATTAGGAGGGGACGAGGGGAACACTGAAGCTTTCTTT,CASSLLGGDEGNTEAFF
-,TRBJ1-4,-,TRBV5-1,TGCGCCAGCAGCTTGGACCCCCGGAGGGAAAAACTGTTTTTT,CASSLDPRREKLFF
-,TRBJ1-2,few,TRBV28,TGTGCCAGCAGTTTCCCCCCCGATGGCTACACCTTC,CASSFPPDGYTF
-,TRBJ1-2,-,TRBV2,TGTGCCAGCAGCCTCCACAGTGGTAACTATGGCTACACCTTC,CASSLHSGNYGYTF
TRBD1,TRBJ2-7,-,TRBV7-3,TGTGCCAGCAGGAACACGGGACAGGGCCTCTACGAGCAGTACTTC,CASRNTGQGLYEQYF
-,TRBJ2-1,-,TRBV6-5,TGTGCCAGCAGCCTAGGACAAGACTACAATGAGCAGTTCTTC,CASSLGQDYNEQFF
TRBD2,TRBJ2-3,once,TRBV7-6,TGTGCCAGCAGCTCTGCGGGGTCTAGCGGGGTTACAGATACGCAGTATTTT,CASSSAGSSGVTDTQYF
TRBD1,TRBJ1-1,-,TRBV10-3,TGTGCCATCAGTCAACAGGGGTTGAACACTGAAGCTTTCTTT,CAISQQGLNTEAFF
TRBD2,TRBJ2-1,-,TRBV7-2,TGTGCCAGCAGCTCAATAGCGGGGGTCTACAATGAGCAGTTCTTC,CASSSIAGVYNEQFF
-,TRBJ1-1,-,TRBV20-1,TGCAGTGCTAGGTGGGAGATTGAAGCTTTCTTT,CSARWEIEAFF
TRBD2,TRBJ2-7,-,TRBV6-5,TGTGCCAGCAACCCTTCGACTAGCGGATCCTACGAGCAGTACTTC,CASNPSTSGSYEQYF
TRBD1,TRBJ1-4,-,TRBV5-4,TGTGCCAGCAGCTCGGGACAGTTCAATGAAAAACTGTTTTTT,CASSSGQFNEKLFF
-,TRBJ1-3,-,TRBV6-5,TGTGCCAGCAGTTACTCGGGGGGGAGCGGAAACACCATATATTTT,CASSYSGGSGNTIYF
-,TRBJ1-5,-,TRBV6-2/TRBV6-3,TGTGCCAGCAGTCGACAGAAGGGACCCCAGCATTTT,CASSRQKGPQHF
TRBD2,TRBJ2-5,-,TRBV6-5,TGTGCCAGCAGCTTGACTAGCGGGTCGGTGACCCAGTACTTC,CASSLTSGSVTQYF
TRBD1,TRBJ1-1,-,TRBV7-8,TGTGCCAGCAGCTCACGCGACAGGGGGGGAACTGAAGCTTTCTTT,CASSSRDRGGTEAFF
TRBD1,TRBJ1-2,-,TRBV30,TGTGCCTGGACCAGGACAGGTATTTGGGAAGGCTACACCTTC,CAWTRTGIWEGYTF
-,TRBJ1-5,-,TRBV7-9,TGTGCCAGCAGCTTGTCGGCATATAAAGGAGCGAATCAGCCCCAGCATTTT,CASSLSAYKGANQPQHF
-,TRBJ1-2,-,TRBV10-3,TGTGCCATCAGCGGGGAGAGTGGCTACACCTTC,CAISGESGYTF
-,TRBJ1-2,-,TRBV7-2,TGTGCCAGCAGCGAATTCTATAGCGACGGCTACACCTTC,CASSEFYSDGYTF
-,TRBJ2-3,-,TRBV5-5,TGTGCCAGCAGCTTGGAACGGGGCACAGATACGCAGTATTTT,CASSLERGTDTQYF
TRBD2,TRBJ2-2,-,TRBV11-2,TGTGCCAGCAGCCGGGGACTAGCGGGGACCGGGGAGCTGTTTTTT,CASSRGLAGTGELFF
-,TRBJ2-5,-,TRBV5-1,TGCGCCAGCACAGTGAACACAATCCAAGAGACCCAGTACTTC,CASTVNTIQETQYF
TRBD1,TRBJ1-1,-,TRBV5-1,TGCGCCAGCAGCTCTAGGAGGGGGCATGAAACTGAAGCTTTCTTT,CASSSRRGHETEAFF
TRBD2,TRBJ2-5,-,TRBV18,TGTGCCAGCTCACCCGTGACTAGCGGGGGACAAGAGACCCAGTACTTC,CASSPVTSGGQETQYF
-,TRBJ1-1,once,TRBV7-8,TGTGCCAGCAGCTTAGCGGTACAGGGGAACACTGAAGCTTTCTTT,CASSLAVQGNTEAFF